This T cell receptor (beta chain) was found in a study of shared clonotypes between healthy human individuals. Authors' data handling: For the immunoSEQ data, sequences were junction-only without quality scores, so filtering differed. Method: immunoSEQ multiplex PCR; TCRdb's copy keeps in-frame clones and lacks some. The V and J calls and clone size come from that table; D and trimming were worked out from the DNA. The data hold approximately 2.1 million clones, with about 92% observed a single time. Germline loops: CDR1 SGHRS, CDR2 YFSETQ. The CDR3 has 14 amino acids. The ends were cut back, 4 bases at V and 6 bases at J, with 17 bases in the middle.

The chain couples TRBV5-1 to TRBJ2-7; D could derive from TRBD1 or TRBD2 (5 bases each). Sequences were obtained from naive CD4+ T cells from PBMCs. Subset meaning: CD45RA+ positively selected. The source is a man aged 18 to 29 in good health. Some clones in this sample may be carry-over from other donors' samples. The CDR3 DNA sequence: TGCGCCAGCAGCGCCGGGACGCAGCTCGGCGAGCAGTACTTC. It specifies CASSAGTQLGEQYF.